This T cell receptor (beta chain) was sequenced during a study of cytomegalovirus exposure and HLA in healthy donors. Regarding the study as a whole: Clonal expansion was found to be greater in HLA-associated TCR beta chains than in equally common others in a later analysis. In a later analysis, TCR association rates varied by HLA locus: DRB1 most, HLA-C fewest.

The V gene's germline CDR1 is LGHNA and CDR2 YNFKEQ. The CDR3 runs 18 residues. After removal of 0 bases from V and 5 bases from J, the junction contained 8 bases not matched to a gene. About this clone: The target antigen is unknown.

The PCR used 60 Vbeta and 13 Jbeta primers. TCRdb's table, derived via immunoSEQ multiplex PCR, lists solely in-frame clones and lacks some. The sample carries about 240,000 clones, around 81% recorded once. The sample comprised PBMCs. The origin of this receptor is a woman aged 55 to 70 in good health and CMV-seropositive. The chain employs TRBV4-2 and TRBJ2-2; 11 nucleotides line up with TRBD2. CDR3 sequence reads: CASSQDPSGRRSTGELFF. CDR3 in DNA: TGTGCCAGCAGCCAAGATCCTAGCGGGAGGCGGTCGACCGGGGAGCTGTTTTTT.